One and the same sample provided the 7 T cell receptor beta chains below, sequenced in a study of blood T cell repertoires in COVID-19. Produced via immunoSEQ multiplex PCR; TCRdb's table is partial and in-frame only. The data contain roughly 260,000 clones, about 89% of them seen just once; the ten biggest clones take up less than 2.5%. The sequenced sample consisted of PBMCs or T cells enriched from blood (not recorded which). All receptors come from a woman under 30 who had recovered from COVID-19.

The chain employs TRBV12-3 or TRBV12-4 and TRBJ2-4; 7 bases agree with TRBD1. V lost 5 bases to trimming and J lost 10 bases; unmatched junction nucleotides: 8. This CDR3 region has 13 residues. CDR3 sequence: CASSPNRGGIQYF. The CDR3 region has the DNA TGTGCCAGCAGTCCCAACAGGGGTGGTATTCAGTACTTC.

This chain links TRBV13 with TRBJ2-1; D possibly corresponds to TRBD2 (6 bases). There are 15 residues in the CDR3. The V end was cut by 3 bases, the J end by 9 bases, with 18 bases between. Germline-derived CDR1 and CDR2 are PRHDT and FYEKMQ (reference sequence). This CDR3 is CASSLRREWMGEQFF. The DNA of the CDR3 is TGTGCCAGCAGCTTGCGACGGGAGTGGATGGGTGAGCAGTTCTTC.

This clone came up once. This rearrangement joins TRBV13 to TRBJ1-5; D uncertain. Per the germline V gene, CDR1 is PRHDT and CDR2 is FYEKMQ (reference sequence). This CDR3 is built from 12 residues. Trimming took 5 bases from V and 9 from J, leaving 11 bases between them. The CDR3 bases are TGTGCCAGCAGCCTATTGGAGTCGCCCCAGCATTTT. Translated: CASSLLESPQHF.

The J gene is TRBJ1-6, the V gene TRBV2, with a weak D call TRBD1 (5 bases). The CDR3 has 13 amino acids. The V gene lost 6 bases and the J gene lost 7 bases, with 10 bases spanning the gap. The germline V gene has CDR1 SNHLY and CDR2 FYNNEI. In DNA, the CDR3 is TGTGCCAGCAGAGACAGTTCAAATTCACCCCTCCACTTT. This gives the protein CASRDSSNSPLHF.

The chain employs TRBV5-1 and TRBJ2-1; 8 nucleotides match TRBD1. The CDR3 spans 15 residues. From germline, CDR1 is SGHRS and CDR2 YFSETQ. V was clipped by 3 bases and J by 3 bases; unmatched bases: 5. The CDR3 DNA sequence: TGCGCCAGCAGCTACGACAGGGGACTCTACAATGAGCAGTTCTTC. The encoded protein is CASSYDRGLYNEQFF.

V usage is TRBV2 and J usage is TRBJ1-1, with D possibly matching TRBD1 (5 bases). The germline V gene encodes CDR1 SNHLY and CDR2 FYNNEI. The CDR3 is 14 residues long. V lost 5 bases to trimming and J lost 3 bases, with 13 bases between them. The CDR3 sequence is CASSPTRVDTEAFF. The CDR3 DNA follows: TGTGCCAGCAGTCCAACCAGGGTAGACACTGAAGCTTTCTTT. The entire variable domain, with the rest obtained from reference TRBV2 and TRBJ1-1, is as follows: EPEVTQTPSHQVTQMGQEVILRCVPISNHLYFYWYRQILGQKVEFLVSFYNNEISEKSEIFDDQFSVERPDGSNFTLKIRSTKLEDSAMYFCASSPTRVDTEAFFGQGTRLTVV.

This clone was seen a few times. In DNA form, the CDR3 reads TGTGCCACCAGTGACAGATCCGGGACATCGTATGGCTACACCTTC. Translated: CATSDRSGTSYGYTF. The chain uses TRBV24-1 and TRBJ1-2; perhaps TRBD1 as D (6 bases). This CDR3 has 15 residues. The V and J ends lost 4 bases and 5 bases respectively, with 16 bases between them. Germline CDR1 and CDR2: KGHDR and SFDVKD.